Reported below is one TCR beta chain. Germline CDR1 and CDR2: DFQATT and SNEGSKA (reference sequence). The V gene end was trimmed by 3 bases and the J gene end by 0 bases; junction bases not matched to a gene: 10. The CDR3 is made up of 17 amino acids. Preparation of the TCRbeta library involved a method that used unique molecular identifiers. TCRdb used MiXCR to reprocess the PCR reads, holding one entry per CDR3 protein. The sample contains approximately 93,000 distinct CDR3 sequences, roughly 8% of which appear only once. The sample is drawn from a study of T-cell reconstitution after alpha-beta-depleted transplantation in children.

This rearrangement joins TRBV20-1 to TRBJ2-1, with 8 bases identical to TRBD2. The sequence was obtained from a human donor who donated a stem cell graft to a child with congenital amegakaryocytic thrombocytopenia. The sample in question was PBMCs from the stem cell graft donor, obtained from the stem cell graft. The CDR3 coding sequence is TGCAGTGCTAGCCGAGCGGGGGCCAGGAGCTCCTACAATGAGCAGTTCTTC. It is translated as CSASRAGARSSYNEQFF.